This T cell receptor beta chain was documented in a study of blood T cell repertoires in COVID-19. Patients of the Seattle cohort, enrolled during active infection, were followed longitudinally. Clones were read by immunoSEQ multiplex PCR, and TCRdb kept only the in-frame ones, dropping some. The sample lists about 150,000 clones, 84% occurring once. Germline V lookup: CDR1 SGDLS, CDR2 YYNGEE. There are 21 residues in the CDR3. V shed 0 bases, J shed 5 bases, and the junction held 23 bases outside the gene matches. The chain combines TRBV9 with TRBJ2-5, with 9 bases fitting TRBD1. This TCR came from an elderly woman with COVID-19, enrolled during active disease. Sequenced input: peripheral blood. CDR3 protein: CASSVAPPGQGIGGRFETQYF. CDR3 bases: TGTGCCAGCAGCGTAGCTCCGCCGGGACAGGGAATAGGGGGCCGGTTTGAGACCCAGTACTTC.